At least ten counts were recorded for the clone carrying this T cell receptor (beta chain). These data are taken from a study of T cell repertoires in cytomegalovirus infection. The CDR3 is 15 residues long. After removal of 5 bases from V and 6 bases from J, the junction contained 7 bases not matched to a gene. Looked up from germline, CDR1 is SGHTA and CDR2 is FQGNSA. MiXCR, applied by TCRdb to the reads, yields one record per CDR3 protein. Of about 530,000 distinct CDR3 sequences in the sample, roughly 29% were seen once. The sequence was obtained from a human donor in good health (CMV status not recorded). Some clones in this sample may be carry-over from other donors' samples. The V and J genes are TRBV7-2 and TRBJ1-6, with 7 bases aligning to TRBD1. The sample taken for sequencing was PBMCs. This chain's CDR3 is CASSGTQGGNSPLHF. The CDR3 DNA follows: TGTGCCAGCAGCGGAACCCAGGGGGGTAATTCACCCCTCCACTTT. Combining the CDR3 with reference TRBV7-2 and TRBJ1-6 gives the whole variable domain GAGVSQSPSNKVTEKGKDVELRCDPISGHTALYWYRQSLGQGLEFLIYFQGNSAPDKSGLPSDRFSAERTGGSVSTLTIQRTQQEDSAVYLCASSGTQGGNSPLHFGNGTRLTVT.